Each of the 29 T cell receptor beta chains below was sequenced from the same sample in a study of low-dose radiotherapy and immunotherapy resistance in tumors. Covering alpha and beta chains, TRAV- and TRBV-specific primers were used for the first-strand cDNA. The TCRs were subjected to amplification over roughly 18 PCR cycles employing a constant-region primer in conjunction with a V-primer adapter. Using its own MiXCR run on the reads, TCRdb lists one record per CDR3 protein. The table lists around 76,000 distinct CDR3 sequences, less than 40% of them singletons. The time point: before trial treatment. The sequencing used PBMCs, collected before treatment. These receptors all come from a female donor with ovarian cancer.

This clonotype came up many times. The gene calls are TRBV29-1 and TRBJ2-1; D unclear. Looked up from germline, CDR1 is SQVTM and CDR2 is ANQGSEA. The V gene lost 7 bases and the J gene lost 0 bases, with 22 bases spanning the gap. CDR3 length equals 17 residues. The CDR3 loop reads CSANRVSPISSYNEQFF. The CDR3 nucleotides are TGCAGCGCCAACCGCGTGAGTCCTATAAGCTCCTACAATGAGCAGTTCTTC.

This clonotype was recorded many times. V usage is TRBV19 and J usage is TRBJ1-5; no clear D. Trimming cost V 6 bases and J 5 bases, with 11 bases left between them. The CDR3 is 13 residues long. Germline V gene sequence: CDR1 LNHDA, CDR2 SQIVND (reference sequence). For the CDR3, the DNA is TGTGCCAGTAGGAAGGACTGGGATCAGCCCCAGCATTTT. This gives the protein CASRKDWDQPQHF.

This sequence joins TRBV5-1 and TRBJ2-7; D assignment may be TRBD1 or TRBD2 (5 bases each). This CDR3 is 13 amino acids long. The germline gives CDR1 SGHRS, CDR2 YFSETQ. CDR3 DNA: TGCACCACCAGCCTAGAGGGGCCCCTCGAGCAGTACTTC. Translated: CTTSLEGPLEQYF.

The chain has TRBV7-2 and TRBJ2-7; 7 positions agree with TRBD1. Looked up from germline, CDR1 is SGHTA and CDR2 is FQGNSA. V trimming: 7 bases; J trimming: 2 bases; junction bases outside the gene matches: 5. This CDR3 has 13 residues. This chain's CDR3 is CASTPGQPYEQYF. As DNA, the CDR3 is TGTGCCAGCACGCCGGGACAGCCCTACGAGCAGTACTTC.

The J gene is TRBJ2-7, the V gene TRBV23-1; the match to TRBD2 covers 15 bases. TRBV23-1 is identified as an open reading frame with a role that is uncertain. The CDR3 has 15 amino acids. The junction had 1 base not matched to a gene; V was cut back by 4 bases and J by 3 bases. The CDR3, as DNA: TGCGCCAGCAGTCGGACTAGCGGGGGGGACTACGAGCAGTACTTC. Protein: CASSRTSGGDYEQYF.

Only a few counts were recorded for this clonotype. It differs at one base from a far larger clone, so likely a read error. The CDR3 sequence: CASSVGQLSYEQFF. As DNA, the CDR3 is TGTGCCAGCAGCGTAGGCCAGCTCTCCTACGAGCAGTTCTTC. The chain has TRBV9 and TRBJ2-1; the D is unclear. The germline CDR1 and CDR2 sequences are SGDLS and YYNGEE. CDR3 size: 14 residues. Trimming shortened V by 0 bases and J by 10 bases, and 14 bases separated the two germline ends.

This clonotype showed up many times. V usage is TRBV12-3 or TRBV12-4 and J usage is TRBJ2-2; 7 nucleotides align to TRBD2. CDR3 length equals 15 residues. With V trimmed by 6 bases and J by 1 base, 5 bases remained unmatched. The CDR3 DNA sequence: TGTGCCAGCAGAAGGACTAGTGGGAACACCGGGGAGCTGTTTTTT. This gives the protein CASRRTSGNTGELFF.

This clonotype is classed as medium-sized. The gene calls are TRBV19 and TRBJ1-5; no definite D call. The CDR3 loop spans 15 amino acids. Germline V gene sequence: CDR1 LNHDA, CDR2 SQIVND (reference sequence). V was pared by 4 bases and J by 0 bases, with 10 bases between. Here the CDR3 DNA reads TGTGCCAGTAGTACAACAGTTTATAGCAATCAGCCCCAGCATTTT. Its translation is CASSTTVYSNQPQHF.

This clonotype has ten or more counts. The chain is built from TRBV4-1 and TRBJ2-2, with a possible D match to TRBD2 (6 bases). CDR1 and CDR2 from the germline V gene are MGHRA and YSYEKL. The CDR3 is made up of 14 amino acids. V was pared by 2 bases and J by 6 bases, with 10 bases between. CDR3 DNA sequence: TGCGCCAGCAGCCAATCTAGCGTACCCGGGGAGCTGTTTTTT. This translates into CASSQSSVPGELFF.

This clonotype showed up just a few times. The chain has TRBV5-1 and TRBJ2-6, with 9 bases lining up with TRBD1. Germline-derived CDR1 and CDR2 are SGHRS and YFSETQ. The CDR3 loop spans 17 amino acids. V lost 3 bases and J lost 2; bases outside the gene matches: 6. CDR3 nucleotide sequence: TGCGCCAGCAGCTCGGACAGGGGAATCACTGGGGCCAACGTCCTGACTTTC. It specifies CASSSDRGITGANVLTF.

This clonotype was seen at least ten times. V usage is TRBV19 and J usage is TRBJ2-5; 8 nucleotides match TRBD1. This CDR3 has 15 residues. With 5 bases clipped from V and 1 base from J, the junction kept 6 bases outside the gene matches. Germline CDR1 LNHDA, CDR2 SQIVND (reference sequence). In nucleotides, the CDR3 is TGTGCCAGTAGTTGGTCCAGGGGGCTCCAAGAGACCCAGTACTTC. Translated: CASSWSRGLQETQYF.

J is TRBJ2-2 and V is TRBV15; no definite D call. Between the trimmed V and J ends, which lost 4 bases and 3 bases, there was a span of 9 bases. This CDR3 is built from 14 residues. CDR1 is LNHNV, CDR2 YYDKDF, per germline (reference sequence). CDR3 bases: TGTGCCACCAGCACCCAACCGGACACCGGGGAGCTGTTTTTT. Protein: CATSTQPDTGELFF.

This clonotype has at least ten counts. The rearrangement links TRBV5-4 to TRBJ2-3; 13 bases line up with TRBD2. CDR1 is SGHNT, CDR2 YYREEE, per germline (reference sequence). With 5 bases clipped from V and 4 bases from J, the junction kept 1 base outside the gene matches. The CDR3 covers 14 residues. This CDR3 is CASRTSGRSDTQYF. CDR3 DNA: TGTGCCAGCAGGACTAGCGGGAGGTCAGATACGCAGTATTTT.

This clonotype was recorded many times. J is TRBJ1-2 and V is TRBV2, with TRBD1 identical over 7 bases. CDR1 SNHLY and CDR2 FYNNEI come from the germline V gene. The CDR3 runs to 13 residues. Trimming took 0 bases from V and 8 from J; bases not matched to a gene: 3. The CDR3 sequence is CASSEAAGGGYTF. The CDR3 DNA reads TGTGCCAGCAGTGAAGCGGCAGGGGGAGGCTACACCTTC.

Many counts were recorded for this clonotype. The chain recombines TRBV5-1 with TRBJ2-1; TRBD2 agrees at 11 bases. This CDR3 comprises 15 residues. V was clipped by 4 bases and J by 6 bases; unmatched bases: 6. Germline loops: CDR1 SGHRS, CDR2 YFSETQ. The DNA for the CDR3 is TGCGCCAGCAGCCTCGGGACTAGCGGCCTCAATGAGCAGTTCTTC. Amino acid sequence: CASSLGTSGLNEQFF.

This clonotype was seen repeatedly, ten times or more. This sequence joins TRBV6-6 and TRBJ2-5; D remains unclear. Trimming left V 5 bases short and J 0 bases short, with 10 bases between. Germline CDR1 reads MNHNY; CDR2 reads SVGAGI (reference sequence). This CDR3 comprises 14 residues. The CDR3, as DNA: TGTGCCAGCAGTATTAACAGAAACCAAGAGACCCAGTACTTC. Amino acids: CASSINRNQETQYF.

This clonotype turned up a few times. The V call is TRBV6-2 or TRBV6-3, the J call TRBJ2-7; 9 bases align to TRBD1. The CDR3 runs 16 residues. The V gene end was trimmed by 4 bases and the J gene end by 6 bases; junction bases not matched to a gene: 13. CDR1 is MNHEY and CDR2 is SVGEGT in the germline V gene. CDR3 bases: TGTGCCAGCAGTTCAGACCTTGGGACAGGGTCTGCCGAGCAGTACTTC. Amino acids: CASSSDLGTGSAEQYF.

This CDR3 is CASSYGGPGTDTQYF. CDR3 in DNA: TGTGCCAGCAGTTACGGGGGCCCCGGCACAGATACGCAGTATTTT. The J gene is TRBJ2-3, the V gene TRBV6-5, with a tentative D call TRBD1 (6 bases). The ends were cut back, 2 bases at V and 1 base at J, with 10 bases in the middle. CDR1 is MNHEY and CDR2 is SVGAGI in the germline V gene. This CDR3 has 15 residues.

This sequence joins TRBV28 and TRBJ1-3; a weak D match, TRBD1 (6 bases). Trimming took off 8 bases at V and 14 bases at J, with 28 bases between the two ends. This CDR3 comprises 15 residues. CDR1 is MDHEN, CDR2 SYDVKM, per germline. CDR3 residues: CASWETGRSGNAVYF. CDR3 nucleotide sequence: TGTGCCAGCTGGGAGACAGGACGTTCTGGAAACGCCGTATATTTT.

This clonotype was seen at least ten times. Written as DNA, the CDR3 is TGTGCCAGTAGTTGGGAAGCGGGACCCAAAAACATTCAGTACTTC. Amino acids: CASSWEAGPKNIQYF. V usage is TRBV19 and J usage is TRBJ2-4, with 7 nucleotides matching TRBD2. V lost 5 bases and J lost 2; bases outside the gene matches: 6. CDR3 length: 15 amino acids. Germline lookup yields CDR1 LNHDA and CDR2 SQIVND (reference sequence). Supplemented by reference TRBV19 and TRBJ2-4, the full variable domain reads DGGITQSPKYLFRKEGQNVTLSCEQNLNHDAMYWYRQDPGQGLRLIYYSQIVNDFQKGDIAEGYSVSREKKESFPLTVTSAQKNPTAFYLCASSWEAGPKNIQYFGAGTRLSVL.

In this sample, this clonotype turned up many times. This chain joins TRBV11-3 and TRBJ1-1, with 7 bases matching TRBD1. The CDR3 runs 15 residues. The germline CDR1 and CDR2 sequences are SGHNT and YENEEA. The ends lost 2 bases at V and 3 bases at J; junction bases unmatched: 6. The CDR3 coding sequence is TGTGCCAGCAGCTTAAGTCCAACAGGGGACACTGAAGCTTTCTTT. It is translated as CASSLSPTGDTEAFF.

V gene TRBV7-8 combines with J gene TRBJ1-2, with D maybe TRBD1 (6 bases). CDR3 length: 15 amino acids. Germline CDR1 reads SGHVS; CDR2 reads FQNEAQ. The V end lost 4 bases, the J end lost 5 bases, and 17 bases lay between the germline ends. The CDR3 sequence is CASSSDPTGRYGYTF. The CDR3 DNA sequence: TGTGCCAGCAGCTCAGACCCCACAGGGCGGTATGGCTACACCTTC.

In its sample, this clonotype was seen many times. This chain links TRBV7-9 with TRBJ1-5; maybe TRBD1 (5 bases). This CDR3 comprises 14 residues. V was cut by 4 bases and J by 4 bases, with 11 bases left in between. Per germline, CDR1 SEHNR and CDR2 FQNEAQ (reference sequence). The CDR3 DNA is TGTGCCAGCAGCTCGCAGTGGACAAATCAGCCCCAGCATTTT. Its translation is CASSSQWTNQPQHF. Together with reference TRBV7-9 and TRBJ1-5, the CDR3 gives the full variable domain: DTGVSQNPRHKITKRGQNVTFRCDPISEHNRLYWYRQTLGQGPEFLTYFQNEAQLEKSRLLSDRFSAERPKGSFSTLEIQRTEQGDSAMYLCASSSQWTNQPQHFGDGTRLSIL.

This clonotype was counted at least ten times. The chain couples TRBV6-2 or TRBV6-3 to TRBJ1-1; 9 bases are a match to TRBD1. The germline gives CDR1 MNHEY, CDR2 SVGEGT. This CDR3 is 14 amino acids long. V trimming: 5 bases; J trimming: 7 bases; junction bases outside the gene matches: 8. The chain's CDR3 is CASSSTGGLIEAFF. The CDR3, as DNA: TGTGCCAGCAGTAGTACAGGGGGCCTGATTGAAGCTTTCTTT.

This clonotype has more than one count but fewer than ten. This clone may be a read error of a much larger clone one base away. DNA for the CDR3: TGCGCCGGCAGCCGGGGCCGGGACGGTTCCTACGAGCAGTACTTC. Translated: CAGSRGRDGSYEQYF. The chain recombines TRBV4-1 with TRBJ2-7; D possibly matches TRBD1 or TRBD2 (5 bases each). Germline assignment: CDR1 MGHRA and CDR2 YSYEKL. There are 15 residues in the CDR3.

This clonotype has ten or more counts. This chain uses TRBV6-6 with TRBJ2-3; perhaps TRBD2 as D (5 bases). This CDR3 has 16 residues. Germline CDR1 MNHNY, CDR2 SVGAGI (reference sequence). V was shortened by 2 bases and J by 4 bases, with 16 bases between the two germline ends. CDR3: CASSYLASRFADTQYF. The CDR3 DNA is TGTGCCAGCAGTTACCTGGCTAGCAGGTTTGCAGATACGCAGTATTTT.

This clonotype was observed many times. The chain links TRBV24-1 to TRBJ2-6; D is unclear. The V end lost 4 bases, the J end lost 0 bases, and 6 bases lay between the germline ends. The length of the CDR3 is 15 residues. Germline loops: CDR1 KGHDR, CDR2 SFDVKD. Here the CDR3 DNA reads TGTGCCACCAGTGACCGAGGCTCTGGGGCCAACGTCCTGACTTTC. Encoded protein: CATSDRGSGANVLTF.

J is TRBJ2-2 and V is TRBV13, with TRBD2 identical over 14 bases. CDR3 length: 16 amino acids. Trimming at V came to 5 bases and at J to 5 bases, leaving 4 bases not matched to a gene. CDR1 and CDR2 from the germline V gene are PRHDT and FYEKMQ (reference sequence). The CDR3 spells CASSQTSGGATGELFF. The CDR3 DNA is TGTGCCAGCAGCCAGACTAGCGGGGGGGCGACCGGGGAGCTGTTTTTT.

This clonotype turned up a few times. This sequence joins TRBV27 and TRBJ2-1, with D uncertain. CDR3 length: 11 amino acids. Trimming shortened V by 6 bases and J by 8 bases, and 8 bases separated the two germline ends. Germline lookup yields CDR1 MNHEY and CDR2 SMNVEV (reference sequence). This CDR3 reads CASRARDEQFF. CDR3 nucleotides: TGTGCCAGCAGAGCTAGGGATGAGCAGTTCTTC.